Below, 32 T cell receptor beta chains from the same sample are listed, as sequenced in a study of T cell responses to AZD1222 COVID-19 vaccine. Sequencing used immunoSEQ multiplex PCR; TCRdb keeps in-frame clones, though not all of them. The top ten hold 4.7% of the sample, which has roughly 140,000 clones, about 88% seen once. The source was peripheral blood, collected on day 0 of AZD1222 vaccination. All receptors derive from an adult in good health.

The chain uses TRBV23-1 and TRBJ2-4; TRBD1 is a possible D gene (7 bases). TRBV23-1 is sorted into the ORF group, with uncertain function. The CDR3 covers 17 residues. V was pared by 0 bases and J by 4 bases, with 16 bases between. The CDR3 loop reads CASSQSGGQLGKNIQYF. In DNA, the CDR3 is TGCGCCAGCAGTCAATCGGGGGGACAGTTGGGGAAAAACATTCAGTACTTC.

This clone was seen just once. This chain links TRBV19 with TRBJ1-5, with TRBD1 matching over 9 bases. The germline gives CDR1 LNHDA, CDR2 SQIVND (reference sequence). The CDR3 is 15 residues long. V dropped 10 bases and J dropped 4; count of bases not matched to a gene: 11. The DNA of the CDR3 is TGTGCCACAACCCCGGGACAGGGCGAAAATCAGCCCCAGCATTTT. This gives the protein CATTPGQGENQPQHF.

This clone was counted once. The rearrangement uses TRBV7-6 and TRBJ2-7, with D perhaps TRBD1 or TRBD2 (6 bases each). The germline V and J ends were trimmed by 5 bases and 0 bases, with 17 bases remaining between them. The germline gives CDR1 SGHVS, CDR2 FNYEAQ. This CDR3 comprises 16 residues. The CDR3 loop is CASSASGASVSYEQYF. In DNA form, the CDR3 reads TGTGCCAGCAGCGCATCAGGGGCTAGCGTCTCCTACGAGCAGTACTTC.

CDR3: CASSEWVGNTEAFF. The DNA for the CDR3 is TGTGCCAGCAGTGAATGGGTCGGGAACACTGAAGCTTTCTTT. The chain uses TRBV25-1 and TRBJ1-1; D ambiguous. Trimming shortened V by 1 base and J by 1 base, and 7 bases separated the two germline ends. Germline V gene data show CDR1 as MGHDK and CDR2 as SYGVNS. The CDR3 contains 14 residues.

This sequence joins TRBV10-1 and TRBJ2-3; D not resolved. The CDR3 runs 14 residues. The V end was cut by 3 bases, the J end by 0 bases, with 7 bases between. In germline, CDR1 is WNHNN, CDR2 SYGVQD (reference sequence). CDR3 protein: CASSDGSSTDTQYF. CDR3 DNA sequence: TGCGCCAGCAGTGACGGATCTAGCACAGATACGCAGTATTTT.

This chain joins TRBV5-1 and TRBJ1-5; 7 bases fit TRBD1. The ends lost 0 bases at V and 9 bases at J; junction bases unmatched: 9. This CDR3 has 15 residues. Germline CDR1 and CDR2: SGHRS and YFSETQ. Here the CDR3 DNA reads TGCGCCAGCAGCTTGGACCCGACAGGGCGGATGCCCCAGCATTTT. It translates to CASSLDPTGRMPQHF.

The genes are TRBV7-9 and TRBJ1-2; tentatively, D is TRBD1 (6 bases). Trimming stripped 4 bases from V and 6 bases from J, with 12 bases between. The CDR3 totals 13 residues. Per germline, CDR1 SEHNR and CDR2 FQNEAQ (reference sequence). The CDR3 coding sequence is TGTGCCAGCAGCTCCGGACAGAGCCATGGCTACACCTTC. It encodes CASSSGQSHGYTF.

The chain uses TRBV5-1 and TRBJ1-1; 7 bases fit TRBD1. The length of the CDR3 is 14 residues. Germline lookup yields CDR1 SGHRS and CDR2 YFSETQ. Germline trimming cut 0 bases from V and 8 bases from J; bases unmatched to any gene: 7. CDR3: CASSLGTRQGEAFF. DNA for the CDR3: TGCGCCAGCAGCTTGGGGACTCGACAGGGAGAAGCTTTCTTT.

This clone appeared a single time. The chain uses TRBV5-8 and TRBJ1-5, with D uncertain. The V and J ends lost 3 bases and 3 bases respectively, with 13 bases between them. The CDR3 has 15 residues. The germline CDR1 and CDR2 sequences are SGHTS and YDEGEE. CDR3 amino acids: CASSSGGRNNQPQHF. CDR3 bases: TGTGCCAGCAGCTCCGGCGGCCGTAACAATCAGCCCCAGCATTTT.

The chain employs TRBV7-8 and TRBJ1-2, with D tentatively TRBD1 (6 bases). CDR1 SGHVS and CDR2 FQNEAQ come from the germline V gene. The CDR3 is 17 residues long. With 4 bases removed from V and 6 bases from J, the gap between germline ends came to 24 bases. CDR3 DNA: TGTGCCAGCAGCTACCGCCCCGGGACAACAGTCTCACATGGCTACACCTTC. Its translation: CASSYRPGTTVSHGYTF. Drawing the rest from reference TRBV7-8 and TRBJ1-2, the complete variable domain is GAGVSQSPRYKVAKRGQDVALRCDPISGHVSLFWYQQALGQGPEFLTYFQNEAQLDKSGLPSDRFFAERPEGSVSTLKIQRTQQEDSAVYLCASSYRPGTTVSHGYTFGSGTRLTVV.

The chain is built from TRBV11-3 and TRBJ2-1; no clear D. CDR1 is SGHNT, CDR2 YENEEA, per germline. This CDR3 contains 13 residues. Between the trimmed V and J ends, which lost 0 bases and 6 bases, there was a span of 6 bases. The DNA for the CDR3 is TGTGCCAGCAGCTTAGATAGTTTCAATGAGCAGTTCTTC. This encodes CASSLDSFNEQFF.

The chain carries TRBV15 and TRBJ1-2; tentative D call: TRBD1 (6 bases). Per germline, CDR1 LNHNV and CDR2 YYDKDF (reference sequence). Trimming shortened V by 4 bases and J by 8 bases, and 11 bases separated the two germline ends. The CDR3 consists of 12 residues. The CDR3 sequence: CATSINQGGYTF. The CDR3 DNA reads as TGTGCCACCAGCATAAATCAGGGGGGCTACACCTTC.

V is TRBV5-1 and J is TRBJ2-3; 7 bases agree with TRBD1. The germline gives CDR1 SGHRS, CDR2 YFSETQ. Trimming removed 2 bases from V and 0 bases from J; junction bases left unmatched: 3. The CDR3 consists of 15 residues. CDR3 DNA sequence: TGCGCCAGCAGCTTACCCAGGGGGAGCACAGATACGCAGTATTTT. It codes for CASSLPRGSTDTQYF.

V is TRBV18 and J is TRBJ2-3; D unclear. V was cut by 6 bases and J by 1 base, with 5 bases left in between. The CDR3 is 12 amino acids. Germline V gene lookup returns CDR1 KGHSH and CDR2 LQKENI. CDR3 in DNA: TGTGCCAGCTCCCACCGCACAGATACGCAGTATTTT. Translating it yields CASSHRTDTQYF.

The chain employs TRBV3-1 (or the pseudogene TRBV3-2) and TRBJ1-1, with unresolved D. V was trimmed by 1 base and J by 7 bases, leaving 7 bases between them. CDR1 LGHDT and CDR2 YNNKEL come from the germline V gene (reference sequence). CDR3 length: 12 amino acids. The DNA of the CDR3 is TGTGCCAGCAGCCAAGGGTATGATGAAGCTTTCTTT. Its translation: CASSQGYDEAFF.

The J gene is TRBJ1-2, the V gene TRBV27; tentative D call: TRBD1 (5 bases). From germline, CDR1 is MNHEY and CDR2 SMNVEV (reference sequence). CDR3 size: 14 residues. Trimming took 6 bases from V and 2 from J, leaving 13 bases between them. In DNA, the CDR3 is TGTGCCAGCAGGAATGCGGGACGCAACTATGGCTACACCTTC. This codes for CASRNAGRNYGYTF.

The sample holds a few counts of this clone. V is TRBV15 and J is TRBJ1-5; D is uncertain. The CDR3 covers 14 residues. V lost 4 bases to trimming and J lost 6 bases, with 13 bases between them. Germline V gene lookup returns CDR1 LNHNV and CDR2 YYDKDF (reference sequence). CDR3 loop: CATSTLGNIQPQHF. In nucleotides, the CDR3 is TGTGCCACCAGCACTCTCGGGAATATTCAGCCCCAGCATTTT.

The V gene is TRBV5-8, the J gene TRBJ1-1, with a weak D call TRBD1 (6 bases). The CDR3 covers 16 residues. Germline V CDR1 and CDR2: SGHTS, YDEGEE. The V end was cut by 4 bases, the J end by 1 base, with 17 bases between. The CDR3 sequence: CASSIGGAWENTEAFF. The CDR3 nucleotides read TGTGCCAGCAGCATAGGGGGGGCCTGGGAGAACACTGAAGCTTTCTTT.

J is TRBJ2-7 and V is TRBV27, with D perhaps TRBD2 (5 bases). V shed 2 bases and J shed 1 base, with 27 bases lying between them. CDR3 size: 20 residues. Looked up from germline, CDR1 is MNHEY and CDR2 is SMNVEV (reference sequence). The CDR3 reads CASSLPPPYCGPLVSYEQYF. The CDR3 coding sequence is TGTGCCAGCAGTTTACCCCCCCCGTATTGCGGGCCTCTTGTTTCCTACGAGCAGTACTTC.

The chain employs TRBV3-1 (or the pseudogene TRBV3-2) and TRBJ1-2, with TRBD1 matching 8 bases. From germline, CDR1 is LGHDT and CDR2 YNNKEL (reference sequence). The CDR3 length is 17 residues. V dropped 2 bases and J dropped 4; count of bases not matched to a gene: 12. Written as DNA, the CDR3 is TGTGCCAGCAGCCAACGTCCTCAGGGGGCCTGGAGCTATGGCTACACCTTC. It is translated as CASSQRPQGAWSYGYTF.

This rearrangement joins TRBV5-8 to TRBJ2-1, with D perhaps matching TRBD1 or TRBD2 (5 bases each). The ends were cut back, 2 bases at V and 8 bases at J, with 17 bases in the middle. The CDR3 is 15 amino acids. The V gene's germline CDR1 is SGHTS and CDR2 YDEGEE. The CDR3 reads CASSFPPSGADEQFF. DNA of the CDR3: TGTGCCAGCAGCTTTCCCCCGTCCGGGGCGGATGAGCAGTTCTTC.

The gene calls are TRBV7-6 and TRBJ2-7, with 10 bases fitting TRBD1. The CDR3 runs 16 residues. Germline V lookup: CDR1 SGHVS, CDR2 FNYEAQ. Germline trimming cut 1 base from V and 2 bases from J; bases unmatched to any gene: 5. CDR3: CASSLGGQGNPYEQYF. In DNA form, the CDR3 reads TGTGCCAGCAGCTTAGGGGGACAGGGGAACCCCTACGAGCAGTACTTC.

The chain carries TRBV6-5 and TRBJ1-4, with a tentative D call TRBD1 (6 bases). There are 15 residues in the CDR3. Germline-derived CDR1 and CDR2 are MNHEY and SVGAGI. V lost 10 bases to trimming and J lost 0 bases, with 15 bases between them. The CDR3 is CATRGGGATNEKLFF. CDR3 DNA sequence: TGTGCCACCCGAGGGGGGGGTGCAACTAATGAAAAACTGTTTTTT.

This clone occurred once. The CDR3 region is CASSLTGGRESTQYF. CDR3 coding DNA: TGTGCCAGCAGCCTGACAGGTGGGCGGGAAAGCACGCAGTATTTT. The chain recombines TRBV7-3 with TRBJ2-3; D possibly uses TRBD1 or TRBD2 (6 bases each). Germline values: CDR1 SGHTA, CDR2 FQGTGA. This CDR3 is built from 15 residues. V lost 5 bases to trimming and J lost 9 bases, with 21 bases between them. Drawing the rest from reference TRBV7-3 and TRBJ2-3, the complete variable domain is GAGVSQTPSNKVTEKGKYVELRCDPISGHTALYWYRQSLGQGPEFLIYFQGTGAADDSGLPNDRFFAVRPEGSVSTLKIQRTERGDSAVYLCASSLTGGRESTQYFGPGTRLTVL.

This chain links TRBV7-3 with TRBJ1-2, with TRBD1 matching 9 bases. The germline gives CDR1 SGHTA, CDR2 FQGTGA. CDR3 length: 16 residues. With V trimmed by 5 bases and J by 3 bases, 10 bases remained unmatched. The CDR3, as DNA: TGTGCCAGCAGCCCCATCGGGGGGACAGGGTACTATGGCTACACCTTC. This encodes CASSPIGGTGYYGYTF.

The chain is built from TRBV29-1 and TRBJ1-5, with D tentatively TRBD1 (5 bases). The CDR3 is 16 residues long. V was shortened by 6 bases and J by 0 bases, with 18 bases between the two germline ends. Germline assignment: CDR1 SQVTM and CDR2 ANQGSEA. CDR3 coding DNA: TGCAGCGTCCTTGACAGAGAACCTTATAGCAATCAGCCCCAGCATTTT. Its protein is CSVLDREPYSNQPQHF.

The rearrangement joins TRBV5-4 to TRBJ1-1; D is unclear. The V and J ends lost 0 bases and 6 bases respectively, with 9 bases between them. Per the germline V gene, CDR1 is SGHNT and CDR2 is YYREEE (reference sequence). The CDR3 totals 13 residues. CDR3 DNA: TGTGCCAGCAGCTTGGCCAACGACGCTGAAGCTTTCTTT. Its translation is CASSLANDAEAFF.

The V and J genes are TRBV12-3 or TRBV12-4 and TRBJ2-7; TRBD1 agrees at 7 bases. The CDR3 runs to 13 residues. J gave up 3 bases and V 6 bases, and 5 bases lay outside the gene matches. The CDR3 loop reads CASRMAGGYEQYF. DNA for the CDR3: TGTGCCAGCAGAATGGCAGGGGGCTACGAGCAGTACTTC.

V is TRBV4-1 and J is TRBJ1-2; the match to TRBD1 covers 7 bases. The V gene end was trimmed by 1 base and the J gene end by 7 bases; junction bases not matched to a gene: 9. The CDR3 contains 15 residues. The germline V gene has CDR1 MGHRA and CDR2 YSYEKL. The CDR3 DNA follows: TGCGCCAGCAGCCAAGGTTGGGCAGGGGGTCTTGGCTACACCTTC. This sequence encodes CASSQGWAGGLGYTF.

The J gene is TRBJ1-3, the V gene TRBV11-2; tentative D call: TRBD1 (5 bases). Germline assignment: CDR1 SGHAT and CDR2 FQNNGV. This CDR3 is 15 amino acids long. Trimming took 3 bases from V and 0 from J, leaving 9 bases between them. CDR3 sequence (DNA): TGTGCCAGCAGCTTTTCGCAGGGCTCTGGAAACACCATATATTTT. Amino acid sequence: CASSFSQGSGNTIYF.

This chain connects TRBV5-1 to TRBJ2-1; D is uncertain. The CDR3 extends over 15 amino acids. Germline V gives CDR1 SGHRS, CDR2 YFSETQ. Trimming left V 0 bases short and J 0 bases short, with 7 bases between. CDR3 DNA sequence: TGCGCCAGCAGCTTGGTTACGAGCTCCTACAATGAGCAGTTCTTC. Amino acids: CASSLVTSSYNEQFF.

The chain joins TRBV6-4 to TRBJ2-1, with 9 positions matching TRBD2. The germline CDR1 and CDR2 sequences are MRHNA and SNTAGT. This CDR3 is built from 17 residues. V trimming: 3 bases; J trimming: 6 bases; junction bases outside the gene matches: 12. CDR3 in DNA: TGTGCCAGCAGTGAGAGCTTTGGCGGGGGGGCAGGCAATGAGCAGTTCTTC. It encodes CASSESFGGGAGNEQFF.